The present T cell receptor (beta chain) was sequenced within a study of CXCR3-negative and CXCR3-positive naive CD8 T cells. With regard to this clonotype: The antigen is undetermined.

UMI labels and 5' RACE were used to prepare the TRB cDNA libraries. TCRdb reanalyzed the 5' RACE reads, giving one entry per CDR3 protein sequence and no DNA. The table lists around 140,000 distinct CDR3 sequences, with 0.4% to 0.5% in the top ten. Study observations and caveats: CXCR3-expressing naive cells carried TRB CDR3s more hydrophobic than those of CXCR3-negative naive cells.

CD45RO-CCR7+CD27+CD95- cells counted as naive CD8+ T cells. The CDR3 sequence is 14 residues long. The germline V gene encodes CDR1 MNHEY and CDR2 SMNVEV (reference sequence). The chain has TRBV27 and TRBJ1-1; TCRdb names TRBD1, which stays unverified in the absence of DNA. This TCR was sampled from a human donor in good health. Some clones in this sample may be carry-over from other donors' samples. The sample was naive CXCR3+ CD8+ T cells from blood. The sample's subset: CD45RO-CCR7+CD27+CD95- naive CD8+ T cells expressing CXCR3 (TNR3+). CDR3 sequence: CASSFRTGDTEAFF.